Below, 15 T cell receptor beta chains from the same sample are listed, as sequenced in a study of T cell responses to AZD1222 COVID-19 vaccine. The data were produced by immunoSEQ multiplex PCR, yet TCRdb's version contains in-frame clones alone and is incomplete. This table has fewer than 200,000 clones, more than 70% appearing once. The sequences come from peripheral blood, collected 28 days after the second AZD1222 dose. These receptor sequences come from an adult who received the AZD1222 COVID-19 vaccine.

The chain carries TRBV5-1 and TRBJ2-3; TRBD1 agrees at 8 bases. V lost 2 bases to trimming and J lost 3 bases; unmatched junction nucleotides: 2. The CDR3 is 14 amino acids. Germline V CDR1 and CDR2: SGHRS, YFSETQ. CDR3 sequence reads: CASSFGQGTDTQYF. The DNA for the CDR3 is TGCGCCAGCAGCTTCGGACAGGGAACAGATACGCAGTATTTT.

DNA for the CDR3: TGTGCCACCAGTGAGTTGGTAGGGGCCGGGGAGACCCAGTACTTC. It codes for CATSELVGAGETQYF. The rearrangement links TRBV24-1 to TRBJ2-5, with D tentatively TRBD1 (5 bases). CDR3 length: 15 residues. CDR1 is KGHDR, CDR2 SFDVKD, per germline. The germline V and J ends were trimmed by 4 bases and 5 bases, with 16 bases remaining between them.

This clone has just one count. The genes are TRBV27 and TRBJ2-1, with 7 nucleotides matching TRBD2. The CDR3 is 13 amino acids. CDR1 and CDR2 (germline): MNHEY, SMNVEV (reference sequence). V lost 6 bases and J lost 9; bases outside the gene matches: 8. The CDR3 sequence: CASRRLAPVEQFF. CDR3 DNA sequence: TGTGCCAGCAGGAGACTAGCCCCGGTTGAGCAGTTCTTC.

This rearrangement joins TRBV27 to TRBJ2-3, with 7 bases fitting TRBD2. There are 16 residues in the CDR3. CDR1 is MNHEY and CDR2 is SMNVEV in the germline V gene (reference sequence). J lost 2 bases, V lost 4 bases, and 9 bases had no gene match. CDR3 residues: CASSSSGGRSTDTQYF. Here the CDR3 DNA reads TGTGCCAGCAGTTCGTCGGGGGGACGTTCCACAGATACGCAGTATTTT.

The chain uses TRBV7-6 and TRBJ2-1; D may match TRBD1 or TRBD2 (6 bases each). V was clipped by 1 base and J by 8 bases, with 18 bases between them. From germline, CDR1 is SGHVS and CDR2 FNYEAQ. The CDR3 has 16 residues. In DNA form, the CDR3 reads TGTGCCAGCAGCTTAGGATCCGGGGGCGCGCGGGATGAGCAGTTCTTC. This codes for CASSLGSGGARDEQFF.

This clone has only a few counts. The rearrangement links TRBV12-3 or TRBV12-4 to TRBJ2-7, with D perhaps matching TRBD1 (6 bases). This CDR3 has 13 residues. Trimming pared 6 bases from V and 3 bases from J, leaving 12 bases between. The CDR3 protein is CASSRGGYYEQYF. As DNA, the CDR3 is TGTGCCAGCAGCCGAGGGGGATACTACGAGCAGTACTTC.

The rearrangement uses TRBV7-3 and TRBJ2-2; TRBD1 is a possible D gene (6 bases). The V gene lost 5 bases and the J gene lost 1 base, with 14 bases spanning the gap. Looked up from germline, CDR1 is SGHTA and CDR2 is FQGTGA. This CDR3 has 16 residues. The CDR3 DNA follows: TGTGCCAGCAGCCAGAGCCCGACAGGGAACACCGGGGAGCTGTTTTTT. It yields the protein CASSQSPTGNTGELFF.

In its sample, this clone was seen a few times. The chain employs TRBV3-1 (or the pseudogene TRBV3-2) and TRBJ2-3; D is unresolved. The CDR3 is 12 amino acids. Trimming took 2 bases from V and 1 from J, leaving 1 base between them. From germline, CDR1 is LGHDT and CDR2 YNNKEL (reference sequence). The CDR3, as DNA: TGTGCCAGCAGCCAACGCACAGATACGCAGTATTTT. This translates into CASSQRTDTQYF.

The chain has TRBV24-1 and TRBJ1-6, with 11 bases fitting TRBD1. J gave up 7 bases and V 3 bases, and 13 bases lay outside the gene matches. This CDR3 has 19 residues. Germline V gives CDR1 KGHDR, CDR2 SFDVKD. CDR3 in DNA: TGTGCCACCAGTGATCCATTTACGGGACAGGGGGTTCCAAATTCACCCCTCCACTTT. Residues: CATSDPFTGQGVPNSPLHF.

The rearrangement links TRBV27 to TRBJ2-1; 7 bases map to TRBD2. In germline, CDR1 is MNHEY, CDR2 SMNVEV (reference sequence). Trimming at V came to 0 bases and at J to 10 bases, leaving 6 bases not matched to a gene. The CDR3 consists of 14 residues. CDR3 amino acids: CASSLSRLAGEQFF. DNA of the CDR3: TGTGCCAGCAGTTTATCGAGACTAGCAGGGGAGCAGTTCTTC.

This chain joins TRBV6-1 and TRBJ1-6; D uncertain. CDR1 and CDR2 from the germline V gene are MNHNS and SASEGT. V shed 2 bases and J shed 0 bases, with 2 bases lying between them. The CDR3 sequence is 14 residues long. The CDR3 DNA reads TGTGCCAGCAGTGAACACTCCTATAATTCACCCCTCCACTTT. Translating gives CASSEHSYNSPLHF.

The chain joins TRBV15 to TRBJ2-3; D gene uncertain. Trimming shortened V by 5 bases and J by 1 base, and 13 bases separated the two germline ends. Germline V CDR1 and CDR2: LNHNV, YYDKDF (reference sequence). The CDR3 length is 15 residues. CDR3 region: CATSFGPSRTDTQYF. The CDR3 nucleotides are TGTGCCACCAGCTTTGGGCCGAGCCGCACAGATACGCAGTATTTT.

V usage is TRBV7-2 and J usage is TRBJ2-2; 7 bases are shared with TRBD1. The germline CDR1 and CDR2 sequences are SGHTA and FQGNSA. The CDR3 covers 16 residues. After removal of 1 base from V and 7 bases from J, the junction contained 9 bases not matched to a gene. The CDR3 protein is CASSLGGRGFIGELFF. CDR3 in DNA: TGTGCCAGCAGCTTAGGAGGCAGGGGGTTTATCGGGGAGCTGTTTTTT.

The rearrangement links TRBV7-3 to TRBJ2-1, with D hard to call. The CDR3 loop spans 13 amino acids. Deletions cut 3 bases from V and 5 bases from J, with 8 bases between. CDR1 is SGHTA, CDR2 FQGTGA, per germline. In DNA form, the CDR3 reads TGTGCCAGCAGCTTCCGGGCAGACAATGAGCAGTTCTTC. This gives the protein CASSFRADNEQFF.

Of note for this clone: A much larger clone differs by one base, so this may be a read error. The V gene is TRBV12-3 or TRBV12-4, the J gene TRBJ2-7; D unclear. The CDR3 loop spans 10 amino acids. Trimming pared 5 bases from V and 2 bases from J, leaving 1 base between. Here the CDR3 reads CASSPYEQYF. As DNA, the CDR3 is TGTGCCAGCAGTCCCTACGAGCAGTACTTC.